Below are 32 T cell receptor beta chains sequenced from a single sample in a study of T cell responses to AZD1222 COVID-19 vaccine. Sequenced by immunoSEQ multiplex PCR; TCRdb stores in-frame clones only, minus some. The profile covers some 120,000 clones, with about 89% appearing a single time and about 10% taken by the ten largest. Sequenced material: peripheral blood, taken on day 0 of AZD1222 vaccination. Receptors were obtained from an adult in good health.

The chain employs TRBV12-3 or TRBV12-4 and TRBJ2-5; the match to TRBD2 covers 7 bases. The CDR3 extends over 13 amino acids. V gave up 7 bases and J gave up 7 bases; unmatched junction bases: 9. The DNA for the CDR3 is TGTGCCAGCACCCTCGGGGGGATCGGGACCCAGTACTTC. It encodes CASTLGGIGTQYF.

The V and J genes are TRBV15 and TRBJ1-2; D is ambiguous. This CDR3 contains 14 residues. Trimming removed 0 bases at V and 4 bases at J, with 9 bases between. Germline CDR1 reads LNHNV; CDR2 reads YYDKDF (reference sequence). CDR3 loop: CATSRDEVGYGYTF. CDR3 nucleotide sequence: TGTGCCACCAGCAGAGATGAGGTGGGCTATGGCTACACCTTC.

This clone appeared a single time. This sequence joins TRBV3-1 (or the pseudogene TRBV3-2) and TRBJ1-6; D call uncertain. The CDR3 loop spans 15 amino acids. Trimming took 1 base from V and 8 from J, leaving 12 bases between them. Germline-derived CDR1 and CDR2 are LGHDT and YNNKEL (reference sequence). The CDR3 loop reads CASSQVGTGDSPLHF. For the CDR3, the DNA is TGTGCCAGCAGCCAAGTCGGAACTGGGGATTCACCCCTCCACTTT.

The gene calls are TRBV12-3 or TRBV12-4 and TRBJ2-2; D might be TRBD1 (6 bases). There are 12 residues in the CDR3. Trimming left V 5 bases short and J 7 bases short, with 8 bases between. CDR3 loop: CASSTGNGELFF. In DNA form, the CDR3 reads TGTGCCAGCAGTACAGGGAACGGGGAGCTGTTTTTT.

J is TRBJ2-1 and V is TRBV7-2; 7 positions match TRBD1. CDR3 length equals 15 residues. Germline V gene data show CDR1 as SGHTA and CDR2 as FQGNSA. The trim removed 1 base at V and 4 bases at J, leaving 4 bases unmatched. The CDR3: CASSLGPGQYNEQFF. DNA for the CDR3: TGTGCCAGCAGCTTAGGCCCGGGACAGTACAATGAGCAGTTCTTC.

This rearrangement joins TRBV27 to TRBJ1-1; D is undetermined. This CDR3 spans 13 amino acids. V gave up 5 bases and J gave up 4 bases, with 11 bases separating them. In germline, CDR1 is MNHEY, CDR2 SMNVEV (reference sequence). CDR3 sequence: CASSVRRSTEAFF. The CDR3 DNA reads TGTGCCAGCAGTGTCAGGCGAAGCACTGAAGCTTTCTTT.

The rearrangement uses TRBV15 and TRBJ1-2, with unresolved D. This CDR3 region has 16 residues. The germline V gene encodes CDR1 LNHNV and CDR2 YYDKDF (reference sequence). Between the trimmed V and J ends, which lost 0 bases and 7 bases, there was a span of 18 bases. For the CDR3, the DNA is TGTGCCACCAGCAGAGATCTCGGCCTTACAGCCCGTGGCTACACCTTC. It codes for CATSRDLGLTARGYTF.

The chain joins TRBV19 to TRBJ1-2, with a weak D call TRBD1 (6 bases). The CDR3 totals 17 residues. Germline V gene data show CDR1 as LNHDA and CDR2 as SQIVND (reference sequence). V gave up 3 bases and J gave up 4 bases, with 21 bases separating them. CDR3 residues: CASSITPPLTGSYGYTF. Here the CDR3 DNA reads TGTGCCAGTAGTATTACCCCGCCTCTCACAGGGTCCTATGGCTACACCTTC. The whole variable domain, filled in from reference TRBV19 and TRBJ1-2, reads DGGITQSPKYLFRKEGQNVTLSCEQNLNHDAMYWYRQDPGQGLRLIYYSQIVNDFQKGDIAEGYSVSREKKESFPLTVTSAQKNPTAFYLCASSITPPLTGSYGYTFGSGTRLTVV.

For the CDR3, the DNA is TGTGCCAGCAGCCAAGTCGTCCAATCACCCCTCCACTTT. Protein product: CASSQVVQSPLHF. The chain is built from TRBV3-1 (or the pseudogene TRBV3-2) and TRBJ1-6, with D unresolved. This CDR3 spans 13 amino acids. From germline, CDR1 is LGHDT and CDR2 YNNKEL (reference sequence). V dropped 1 base and J dropped 10 bases, with 8 bases sitting between them.

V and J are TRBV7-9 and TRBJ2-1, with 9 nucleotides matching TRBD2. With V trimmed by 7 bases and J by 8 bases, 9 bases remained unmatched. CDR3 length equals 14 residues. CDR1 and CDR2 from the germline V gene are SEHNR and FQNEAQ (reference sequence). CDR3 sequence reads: CASIASGAHDEQFF. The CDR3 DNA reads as TGTGCCAGCATAGCTAGCGGGGCCCACGATGAGCAGTTCTTC. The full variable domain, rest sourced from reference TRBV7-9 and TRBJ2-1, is DTGVSQNPRHKITKRGQNVTFRCDPISEHNRLYWYRQTLGQGPEFLTYFQNEAQLEKSRLLSDRFSAERPKGSFSTLEIQRTEQGDSAMYLCASIASGAHDEQFFGPGTRLTVL.

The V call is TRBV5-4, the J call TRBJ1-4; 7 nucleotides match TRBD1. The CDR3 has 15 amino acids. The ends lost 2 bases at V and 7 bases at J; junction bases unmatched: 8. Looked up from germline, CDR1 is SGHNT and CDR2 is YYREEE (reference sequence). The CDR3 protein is CASSFKGGESEKLFF. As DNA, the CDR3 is TGTGCCAGCAGCTTTAAAGGGGGCGAGAGTGAAAAACTGTTTTTT.

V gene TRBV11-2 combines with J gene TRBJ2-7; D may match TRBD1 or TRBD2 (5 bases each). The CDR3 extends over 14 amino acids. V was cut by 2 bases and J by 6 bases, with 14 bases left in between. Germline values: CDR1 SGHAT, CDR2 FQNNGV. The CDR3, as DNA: TGTGCCAGCAGCTTACGCGCAGGGACGAGCGAGCAGTACTTC. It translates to CASSLRAGTSEQYF.

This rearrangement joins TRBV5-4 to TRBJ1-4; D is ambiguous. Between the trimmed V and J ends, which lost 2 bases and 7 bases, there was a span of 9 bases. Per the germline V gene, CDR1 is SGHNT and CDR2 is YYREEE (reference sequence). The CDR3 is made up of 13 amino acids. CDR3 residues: CASSFEDGEKLFF. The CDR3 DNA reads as TGTGCCAGCAGCTTTGAAGATGGTGAAAAACTGTTTTTT.

CDR3 bases: TGTGCCAGCTCACCACTAGCGGTGAGCCGGAATGAGCAGTTCTTC. It specifies CASSPLAVSRNEQFF. The genes are TRBV18 and TRBJ2-1; TRBD2 might be the D (6 bases). CDR3 length: 15 residues. V was clipped by 1 base and J by 7 bases, with 14 bases between them. The germline V gene has CDR1 KGHSH and CDR2 LQKENI.

The CDR3 loop reads CASSLARDLVRGKNEQFF. The DNA for the CDR3 is TGTGCCAGCAGCTTGGCCCGGGACCTAGTAAGGGGTAAAAATGAGCAGTTCTTC. V gene TRBV5-4 combines with J gene TRBJ2-1; D is perhaps TRBD1 or TRBD2 (5 bases each). Germline CDR1 and CDR2: SGHNT and YYREEE (reference sequence). The CDR3 covers 18 residues. V lost 0 bases and J 7 bases, leaving 23 bases between the germline ends. Variable domain in full (rest from reference TRBV5-4 and TRBJ2-1): ETGVTQSPTHLIKTRGQQVTLRCSSQSGHNTVSWYQQALGQGPQFIFQYYREEENGRGNFPPRFSGLQFPNYSSELNVNALELDDSALYLCASSLARDLVRGKNEQFFGPGTRLTVL.

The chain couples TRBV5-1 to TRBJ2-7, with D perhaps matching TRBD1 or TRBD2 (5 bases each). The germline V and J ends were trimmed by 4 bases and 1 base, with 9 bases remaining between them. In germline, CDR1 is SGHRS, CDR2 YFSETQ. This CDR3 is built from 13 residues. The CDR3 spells CASSQGRSYEQYF. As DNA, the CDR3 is TGCGCCAGCAGCCAGGGACGGTCCTACGAGCAGTACTTC.

The CDR3 DNA follows: TGTGCCAGTAGTATGGGGGACAGGGGGAATCAGCCCCAGCATTTT. This translates into CASSMGDRGNQPQHF. V gene TRBV19 combines with J gene TRBJ1-5; 11 nucleotides line up with TRBD1. The CDR3 has 15 amino acids. Trimming removed 3 bases from V and 4 bases from J; junction bases left unmatched: 2. Germline V lookup: CDR1 LNHDA, CDR2 SQIVND (reference sequence).

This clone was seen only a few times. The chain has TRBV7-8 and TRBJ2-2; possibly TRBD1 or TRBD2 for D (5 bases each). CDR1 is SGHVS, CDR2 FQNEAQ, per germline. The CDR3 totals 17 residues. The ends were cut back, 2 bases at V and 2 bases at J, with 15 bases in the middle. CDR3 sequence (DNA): TGTGCCAGCAGCTTACGGGGCAGAACACAAAACACCGGGGAGCTGTTTTTT. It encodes CASSLRGRTQNTGELFF.

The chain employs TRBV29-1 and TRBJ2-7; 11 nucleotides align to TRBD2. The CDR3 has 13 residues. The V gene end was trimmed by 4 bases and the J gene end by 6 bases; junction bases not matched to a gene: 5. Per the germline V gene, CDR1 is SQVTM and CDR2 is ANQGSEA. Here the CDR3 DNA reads TGCAGCGTTGGAGTAGCGGGGGGGCTCGAGCAGTACTTC. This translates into CSVGVAGGLEQYF.

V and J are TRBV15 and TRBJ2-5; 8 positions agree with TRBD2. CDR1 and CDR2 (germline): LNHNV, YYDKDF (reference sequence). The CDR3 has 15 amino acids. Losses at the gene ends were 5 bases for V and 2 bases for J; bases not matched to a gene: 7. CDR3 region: CATSRSGNVQETQYF. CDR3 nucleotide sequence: TGTGCCACCAGCCGTAGCGGGAACGTTCAAGAGACCCAGTACTTC.

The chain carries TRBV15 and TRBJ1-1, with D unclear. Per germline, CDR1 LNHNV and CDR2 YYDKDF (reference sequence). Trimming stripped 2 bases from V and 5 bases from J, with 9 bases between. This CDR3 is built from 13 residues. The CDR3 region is CATSRHLGTEAFF. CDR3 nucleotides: TGTGCCACCAGCAGACACCTGGGGACTGAAGCTTTCTTT.

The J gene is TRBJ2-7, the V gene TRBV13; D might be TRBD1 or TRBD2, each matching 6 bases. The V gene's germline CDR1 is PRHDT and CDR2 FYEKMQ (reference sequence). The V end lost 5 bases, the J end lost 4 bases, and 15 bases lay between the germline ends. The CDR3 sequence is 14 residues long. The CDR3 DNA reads TGTGCCAGCAGCGAGGGGGGTCTTGTGTACGAGCAGTACTTC. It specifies CASSEGGLVYEQYF.

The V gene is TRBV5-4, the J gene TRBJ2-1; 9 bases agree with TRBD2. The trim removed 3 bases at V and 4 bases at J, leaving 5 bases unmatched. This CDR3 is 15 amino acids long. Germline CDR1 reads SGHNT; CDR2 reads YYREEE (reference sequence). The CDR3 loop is CASSWSSGTYNEQFF. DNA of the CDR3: TGTGCCAGCAGCTGGTCTAGCGGGACATACAATGAGCAGTTCTTC.

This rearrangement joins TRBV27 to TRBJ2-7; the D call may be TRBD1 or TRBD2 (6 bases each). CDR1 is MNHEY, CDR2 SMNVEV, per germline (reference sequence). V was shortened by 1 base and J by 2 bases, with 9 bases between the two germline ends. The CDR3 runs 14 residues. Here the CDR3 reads CASSLWGAPYEQYF. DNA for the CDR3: TGTGCCAGCAGTTTATGGGGGGCGCCCTACGAGCAGTACTTC.

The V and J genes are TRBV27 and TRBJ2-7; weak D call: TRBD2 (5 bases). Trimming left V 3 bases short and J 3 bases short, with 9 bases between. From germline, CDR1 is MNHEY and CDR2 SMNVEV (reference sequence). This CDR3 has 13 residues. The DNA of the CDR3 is TGTGCCAGCAGTTTGGACTGGAACTACGAGCAGTACTTC. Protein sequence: CASSLDWNYEQYF.

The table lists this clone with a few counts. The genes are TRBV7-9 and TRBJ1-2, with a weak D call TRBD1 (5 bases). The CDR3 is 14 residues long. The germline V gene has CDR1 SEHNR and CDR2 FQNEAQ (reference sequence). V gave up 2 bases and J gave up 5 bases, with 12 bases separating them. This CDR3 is CASSLMRGWYGYTF. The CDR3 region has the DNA TGTGCCAGCAGCTTAATGAGGGGATGGTATGGCTACACCTTC.

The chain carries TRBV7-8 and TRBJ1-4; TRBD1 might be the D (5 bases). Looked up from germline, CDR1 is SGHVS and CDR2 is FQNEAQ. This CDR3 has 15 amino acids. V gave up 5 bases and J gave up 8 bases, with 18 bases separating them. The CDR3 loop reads CASSPKGRVGEKLFF. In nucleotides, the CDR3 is TGTGCCAGCAGCCCGAAGGGGAGGGTCGGAGAAAAACTGTTTTTT.

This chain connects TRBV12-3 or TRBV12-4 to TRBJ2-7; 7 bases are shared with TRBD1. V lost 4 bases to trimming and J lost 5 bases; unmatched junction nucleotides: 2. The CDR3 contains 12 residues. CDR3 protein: CASSYTGDEQYF. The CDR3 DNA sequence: TGTGCCAGCAGTTACACAGGGGACGAGCAGTACTTC.

The CDR3 nucleotides read TGCGCCAGCAGCCCGGGGGCGGGCACTGAAGCTTTCTTT. Translation: CASSPGAGTEAFF. The J gene is TRBJ1-1, the V gene TRBV5-1, with D possibly being TRBD1 (6 bases). Per germline, CDR1 SGHRS and CDR2 YFSETQ. The CDR3 covers 13 residues. V gave up 4 bases and J gave up 4 bases, with 11 bases separating them. The variable domain in full, with the rest retrieved from reference TRBV5-1 and TRBJ1-1, is KAGVTQTPRYLIKTRGQQVTLSCSPISGHRSVSWYQQTPGQGLQFLFEYFSETQRNKGNFPGRFSGRQFSNSRSEMNVSTLELGDSALYLCASSPGAGTEAFFGQGTRLTVV.

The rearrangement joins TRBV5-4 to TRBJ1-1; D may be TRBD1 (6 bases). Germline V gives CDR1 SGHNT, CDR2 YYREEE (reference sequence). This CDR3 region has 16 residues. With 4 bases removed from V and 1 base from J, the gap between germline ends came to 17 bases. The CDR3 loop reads CASSPGGPFPNTEAFF. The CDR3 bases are TGTGCCAGCAGCCCGGGGGGGCCTTTCCCGAACACTGAAGCTTTCTTT.

CDR3 DNA sequence: TGTGCCAGCACCGCTACGACAGGGTTGTTTCCCCTCCACTTT. This codes for CASTATTGLFPLHF. This chain uses TRBV6-5 with TRBJ1-6, with TRBD1 identical over 7 bases. J was trimmed by 13 bases and V by 7 bases; bases with no gene match: 13. Germline-derived CDR1 and CDR2 are MNHEY and SVGAGI. This CDR3 spans 14 amino acids.

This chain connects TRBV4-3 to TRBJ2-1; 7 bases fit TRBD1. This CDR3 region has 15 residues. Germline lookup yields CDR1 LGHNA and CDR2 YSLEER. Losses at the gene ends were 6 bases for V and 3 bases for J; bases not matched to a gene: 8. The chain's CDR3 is CASSGRGILYNEQFF. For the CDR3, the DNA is TGCGCCAGCAGTGGCAGGGGGATCCTCTACAATGAGCAGTTCTTC.